The rows below give T cell receptor beta chains drawn from one sample of a study of blood T cell repertoires in COVID-19. Sequenced by immunoSEQ multiplex PCR; TCRdb stores in-frame clones only, minus some. The table lists hundreds of thousands of clones, approximately 90% of them singletons. The sequenced sample was peripheral blood. The receptor source for this set is a woman aged 18-29 years with acute or convalescent COVID-19. Both conserved end residues are part of each CDR3. D genes are given only for firm matches. Clone size is stated in some rows and not others, as once, few, many or a class when expanded.

J gene,CDR3 length,D gene,clone size,V gene,CDR3 protein,CDR3 DNA
TRBJ1-1,14,TRBD1,-,TRBV19,CASSIFRTGGEAFF,TGTGCCAGTAGTATATTCCGGACAGGGGGAGAAGCTTTCTTT
TRBJ2-7,14,-,-,TRBV27,CASSSGTFPYEQYF,TGTGCCAGCAGTTCAGGGACTTTTCCCTACGAGCAGTACTTC
TRBJ2-7,14,TRBD1,-,TRBV7-2,CASTPRGPLYEQYF,TGTGCCAGCACGCCCAGGGGGCCTCTCTACGAGCAGTACTTC
TRBJ1-5,16,-,-,TRBV7-9,CASSSSPGRGNQPQHF,TGTGCCAGCAGCTCCTCTCCAGGCAGGGGCAATCAGCCCCAGCATTTT
TRBJ2-6,16,-,few,TRBV4-3,CASSHAGFSGANVLTF,TGCGCCAGCAGCCATGCAGGGTTCTCCGGGGCCAACGTCCTGACTTTC
TRBJ2-3,13,TRBD1,-,TRBV29-1,CSAWTGSTDTQYF,TGCAGCGCCTGGACAGGTAGCACAGATACGCAGTATTTT
TRBJ2-5,15,-,-,TRBV6-5,CASSSASRTDESQYF,TGTGCCAGCAGTTCCGCCTCACGGACAGACGAATCCCAGTACTTC
TRBJ1-3,16,-,-,TRBV30,CAWSVLELDSGNTIYF,TGTGCCTGGAGTGTACTAGAACTCGACTCTGGAAACACCATATATTTT
TRBJ1-2,13,TRBD1,-,TRBV19,CASSGEGADGYTF,TGTGCCAGTAGTGGTGAGGGGGCGGATGGCTACACCTTC
TRBJ1-2,14,-,-,TRBV6-4,CASSDHPEAGGYTF,TGTGCCAGCAGTGACCACCCAGAGGCGGGTGGCTACACCTTC
TRBJ1-2,14,TRBD1,-,TRBV6-4,CAIPDRGSNYGYTF,TGTGCCATCCCGGACAGGGGAAGTAACTATGGCTACACCTTC
TRBJ2-3,16,TRBD2,-,TRBV9,CASSVAGTMGTDTQYF,TGTGCCAGCAGCGTAGCGGGGACTATGGGCACAGATACGCAGTATTTT
TRBJ1-2,13,-,-,TRBV12-3/TRBV12-4,CASSLGTGMGYTF,TGTGCCAGCAGTTTAGGTACAGGGATGGGCTACACCTTC
TRBJ1-1,16,TRBD1,-,TRBV18,CASSPGTGDMTTEAFF,TGTGCCAGCTCACCCGGGACAGGGGATATGACCACTGAAGCTTTCTTT
TRBJ2-7,16,TRBD1,-,TRBV5-1,CASSKYTTGENYEQYF,TGCGCCAGCAGCAAGTATACGACAGGGGAGAACTACGAGCAGTACTTC
TRBJ1-1,16,TRBD1,-,TRBV29-1,CSVEDLGTGVATEAFF,TGCAGCGTTGAAGATCTTGGGACAGGGGTGGCCACTGAAGCTTTCTTT
TRBJ2-7,13,-,-,TRBV18,CASSPLPRGEQYF,TGTGCCAGCTCACCATTGCCGAGAGGCGAGCAGTACTTC
TRBJ1-2,13,TRBD1,few,TRBV9,CASSRTGLYGYTF,TGTGCCAGCAGCAGGACAGGGCTATATGGCTACACCTTC
TRBJ1-1,13,TRBD1,few,TRBV10-2,CASNRGTGSEAFF,TGCGCCAGCAATCGAGGGACAGGGAGCGAAGCTTTCTTT
TRBJ1-1,15,TRBD1,-,TRBV4-3,CASSQVTGGDTEAFF,TGCGCCAGCAGCCAAGTTACAGGGGGGGACACTGAAGCTTTCTTT
TRBJ2-7,15,TRBD1,-,TRBV2,CASSTHGTGVYEQYF,TGTGCCAGCAGTACCCATGGGACAGGAGTCTACGAGCAGTACTTC
TRBJ1-2,14,-,once,TRBV3-1/TRBV3-2,CASSQVEAGRDYTF,TGTGCCAGCAGCCAAGTGGAGGCAGGCCGTGACTACACCTTC
TRBJ1-3,15,TRBD1,-,TRBV7-2,CASSFGQGSGNTIYF,TGTGCCAGCAGCTTCGGACAGGGCTCTGGAAACACCATATATTTT
TRBJ1-4,14,-,-,TRBV11-2,CASSPGFLDEKLFF,TGTGCCAGCAGCCCAGGGTTCTTGGACGAAAAACTGTTTTTT
TRBJ1-2,20,-,-,TRBV19,CASSIGPQRTTYPTLYGYTF,TGTGCCAGTAGTATAGGGCCTCAAAGGACAACCTATCCGACCCTCTATGGCTACACCTTC
TRBJ2-3,17,TRBD1,once,TRBV5-8,CASSAMVSGGRTDTQYF,TGTGCCAGCAGCGCGATGGTGTCAGGGGGCCGCACAGATACGCAGTATTTT
TRBJ1-6,15,TRBD1,-,TRBV5-5,CASSLRDRDNSPLHF,TGTGCCAGCAGCTTGAGGGACAGAGATAATTCACCCCTCCACTTT
TRBJ2-3,15,-,-,TRBV11-2,CASSYGGPAADTQYF,TGTGCCAGCAGCTACGGGGGGCCAGCGGCAGATACGCAGTATTTT
TRBJ1-1,11,-,-,TRBV29-1,CSAEGVLEAFF,TGCAGCGCCGAGGGGGTCCTTGAAGCTTTCTTT
TRBJ1-5,15,-,-,TRBV5-1,CASSPSGGSNQPQHF,TGCGCCAGCAGCCCCTCGGGAGGGTCCAATCAGCCCCAGCATTTT
TRBJ2-3,18,TRBD2,once,TRBV5-1,CASSSAPWTSGTGNTQYF,TGCGCCAGCAGCTCCGCACCGTGGACTAGCGGAACCGGGAATACGCAGTATTTT
TRBJ2-1,15,-,-,TRBV29-1,CSVDGGRGLYNEQFF,TGCAGCGTTGATGGGGGGCGGGGGCTCTACAATGAGCAGTTCTTC
TRBJ1-3,14,-,-,TRBV3-1/TRBV3-2,CASSQGGRGNTIYF,TGTGCCAGCAGCCAAGGGGGCAGGGGAAACACCATATATTTT
TRBJ1-1,17,TRBD1,once,TRBV10-2,CASSWILGQGANTEAFF,TGCGCCAGCAGTTGGATCTTGGGACAGGGCGCGAACACTGAAGCTTTCTTT
TRBJ1-2,16,-,-,TRBV24-1,CATSPTEQPSVNGYTF,TGTGCCACCAGTCCGACTGAGCAGCCCTCAGTTAATGGCTACACCTTC
TRBJ1-1,16,-,-,TRBV4-1,CASSQTTSGENTEAFF,TGCGCCAGCAGCCAAACGACCTCGGGGGAAAACACTGAAGCTTTCTTT
TRBJ2-2,15,-,-,TRBV4-1,CASSQGGLPGGELFF,TGCGCCAGCAGCCAAGGGGGGCTCCCTGGCGGGGAGCTGTTTTTT
TRBJ1-2,14,-,-,TRBV19,CASSIGAANYGYTF,TGTGCCAGTAGTATAGGTGCAGCTAACTATGGCTACACCTTC
TRBJ2-7,12,TRBD1,-,TRBV12-3/TRBV12-4,CASATGGLEQYF,TGTGCCAGCGCGACAGGGGGGCTCGAGCAGTACTTC
TRBJ2-1,14,-,-,TRBV19,CASSTATGYNEQFF,TGTGCCAGTAGTACAGCGACGGGATACAATGAGCAGTTCTTC
TRBJ1-5,15,-,-,TRBV19,CASSQIRVSNQPQHF,TGTGCCAGTAGCCAGATCAGGGTCTCAAATCAGCCCCAGCATTTT
TRBJ1-6,14,TRBD1,-,TRBV5-4,CASSLDRGHSPLHF,TGTGCCAGCAGCTTGGACAGGGGGCATTCACCCCTCCACTTT
TRBJ2-3,14,-,-,TRBV3-1/TRBV3-2,CASRQTAGGDTQYF,TGTGCCAGCCGCCAAACCGCCGGCGGAGATACGCAGTATTTT
TRBJ2-2,15,TRBD2,-,TRBV29-1,CSTTGTSGGIGELFF,TGCAGCACCACCGGGACTAGCGGGGGGATCGGGGAGCTGTTTTTT
TRBJ2-2,19,-,few,TRBV7-9,CASSLVPLSDSANTGELFF,TGTGCCAGCAGCTTAGTTCCGTTGTCGGACAGCGCGAACACCGGGGAGCTGTTTTTT
TRBJ2-3,14,-,once,TRBV5-1,CASSSLDLTDTQYF,TGCGCCAGCAGCTCACTAGATTTGACAGATACGCAGTATTTT
TRBJ1-5,16,TRBD1,-,TRBV6-1,CASSGPGTGLYQPQHF,TGTGCCAGCAGTGGCCCCGGGACAGGGTTATATCAGCCCCAGCATTTT
TRBJ1-1,16,TRBD1,-,TRBV6-5,CASSYSFSAGGTEAFF,TGTGCCAGCAGTTACTCATTTTCAGCAGGGGGCACTGAAGCTTTCTTT
TRBJ2-1,16,TRBD2,-,TRBV4-3,CASSQDGGGVRNEQFF,TGCGCCAGCAGCCAAGATGGCGGGGGGGTCCGCAATGAGCAGTTCTTC
TRBJ2-7,15,-,-,TRBV2,CASSEGTGYSYEQYF,TGTGCCAGCAGCGAAGGGACGGGATACTCCTACGAGCAGTACTTC
TRBJ1-6,11,TRBD1,-,TRBV20-1,CSAGQDSPLHF,TGCAGTGCAGGACAGGATTCACCCCTCCACTTT
TRBJ1-1,17,-,few,TRBV21-1,CASSWSSLGYSGLEAFF,TGTGCCAGCAGCTGGAGTAGTCTGGGGTATAGCGGACTTGAAGCTTTCTTT
TRBJ2-3,15,TRBD2,-,TRBV10-3,CAIRDERGGTDTQYF,TGTGCCATCAGGGACGAGCGGGGGGGGACAGATACGCAGTATTTT
TRBJ1-2,15,TRBD1,few,TRBV2,CASHQMARGVRGYTF,TGTGCCAGCCACCAAATGGCCAGGGGGGTGCGTGGCTACACCTTC
TRBJ2-7,15,TRBD2,once,TRBV18,CASSPGGDLSYEQYF,TGTGCCAGCTCACCAGGGGGGGACCTCTCCTACGAGCAGTACTTC